The present entry profiles one T cell receptor beta chain with its context. The antigen remains unidentified. In the PCR, 60 Vbeta and 13 Jbeta primers were used. Libraries were prepared by immunoSEQ multiplex PCR; TCRdb keeps only in-frame clonotypes and omits some of them. The listing contains some 120,000 clones. The data stem from a study of cytomegalovirus exposure and HLA in healthy donors. General observations from the study: Sequencing depth roughly uniform across donors was assumed in presence/absence analyses.

There are 13 residues in the CDR3. Trimming left V 5 bases short and J 0 bases short, with 8 bases between. From germline, CDR1 is SGHTA and CDR2 FQGNSA. The TCR was taken from a man aged 25 to 40 in good health and CMV-seronegative. Sequences were obtained from PBMCs. The rearrangement uses TRBV7-2 and TRBJ2-7, with D perhaps TRBD2 (6 bases). Here the CDR3 reads CASSRDFSYEQYF. DNA for the CDR3: TGTGCCAGCAGCCGGGACTTCTCCTACGAGCAGTACTTC.